The rows below give T cell receptor beta chains drawn from one sample of a study of Ad26.COV2.S vaccination and SARS-CoV-2 variants. Here immunoSEQ multiplex PCR was the method, and the copy in TCRdb shows in-frame clones only, minus some. The sample has some 190,000 clones, around nine tenths seen once. The sequencing used peripheral blood, collected after recovery from COVID-19. The receptors originated from a human donor who had recovered from COVID-19. The CDR3 runs from the conserved cysteine through the conserved F or W. The order of the fields is D gene, J gene, V gene, clone size, CDR3 protein, CDR3 DNA. A D gene is named only where the DNA matches it firmly. Rows give clone size only sometimes, using once, few, many, or a class for an expanded clone.

d_call: NA
j_call: TRBJ2-1
v_call: TRBV2
clone_size: NA
cdr3_aa: CASSVGPYNEQFF
cdr3_nt: TGTGCCAGCAGTGTGGGGCCTTACAATGAGCAGTTCTTC

d_call: NA
j_call: TRBJ1-6
v_call: TRBV4-2
clone_size: NA
cdr3_aa: CASSQVARGDSPLHF
cdr3_nt: TGTGCCAGCAGCCAAGTAGCCAGGGGAGATTCACCCCTCCACTTT

d_call: NA
j_call: TRBJ1-6
v_call: TRBV3-1/TRBV3-2
clone_size: few
cdr3_aa: CASSWTQRNSPLHF
cdr3_nt: TGTGCCAGCAGCTGGACGCAAAGGAATTCACCCCTCCACTTT

d_call: NA
j_call: TRBJ2-3
v_call: TRBV5-1
clone_size: once
cdr3_aa: CAAARGASTDTQYF
cdr3_nt: TGCGCCGCCGCTCGGGGGGCGAGCACAGATACGCAGTATTTT

d_call: TRBD2
j_call: TRBJ2-1
v_call: TRBV28
clone_size: NA
cdr3_aa: CASSPSGIDNEQFF
cdr3_nt: TGTGCCAGCAGTCCGAGCGGGATTGACAATGAGCAGTTCTTC

d_call: NA
j_call: TRBJ1-2
v_call: TRBV2
clone_size: NA
cdr3_aa: CASNKGNRGGYGYTF
cdr3_nt: TGTGCCAGCAACAAAGGGAACCGTGGGGGCTATGGCTACACCTTC

d_call: TRBD2
j_call: TRBJ2-1
v_call: TRBV7-3
clone_size: NA
cdr3_aa: CASSLSGGGPGGEQFF
cdr3_nt: TGTGCCAGCAGCTTAAGTGGCGGGGGGCCGGGAGGTGAGCAGTTCTTC

d_call: TRBD1
j_call: TRBJ1-6
v_call: TRBV5-1
clone_size: NA
cdr3_aa: CASSPRDRDAYNSPLHF
cdr3_nt: TGCGCCAGCAGCCCTAGGGACAGGGACGCCTATAATTCACCCCTCCACTTT

d_call: TRBD1
j_call: TRBJ1-2
v_call: TRBV7-9
clone_size: few
cdr3_aa: CASTPGQANYGYTF
cdr3_nt: TGTGCCAGCACTCCGGGACAGGCGAACTATGGCTACACCTTC

d_call: NA
j_call: TRBJ1-5
v_call: TRBV6-5
clone_size: NA
cdr3_aa: CASSRTGNQPQHF
cdr3_nt: TGTGCCAGCAGTCGGACAGGCAATCAGCCCCAGCATTTT